This TCR beta chain was found in a study of T cell repertoires in cytomegalovirus infection (dated by TCRdb to the late 2010s). Concerning the study at large: Donor HLA type was relevant to the analysis, as public TCR beta signatures indicated carriage of CMV infection together with the matching HLA type. Here is what the overall study found, with its caveats: Cumulative frequency of public TCR beta family members discriminated carriers of CMV infection plus the relevant HLA type in this cohort and an independent approximately 360-donor cohort. In the ex vivo response, HLA-C-restricted CMV-specific TCR beta clonotypes were dominant, and in two of eight donors the single most frequent clonotype came from this HLA-C-restricted group.

Sequencing relied on an Illumina HiSeq 1500. TCRdb reworked the public reads: Q25 trimming with fastp, MiXCR clone assembly, productive beta chains retained. Entries are consolidated by CDR3 protein sequence, retaining the most common genes and DNA. The sample table records under 800,000 distinct CDR3 sequences; 20% to 25% of these occur just once. The ten largest clones capture less than 10% of the sample. CDR1 and CDR2 were assigned from the germline V gene (reference sequence) as SEHNR and FQNEAQ. The CDR3 starts with the cysteine, ends with the phenylalanine, and has 16 residues. Only the CDR3 DNA stays, 48 bases, in frame from base 1. V loses 5 bases, J loses 0 bases, and the germline ends lie 14 bases apart. This clonotype was recorded many times. This receptor's antigen is unknown. No much larger clonotype is one base removed from it; base qualities were not supplied.

This receptor chain uses TRBV7-9 and TRBJ1-5; no D gene can be assigned with confidence. The clonotype originates from a human donor in good health (CMV status not recorded). Some clones in this sample may be carry-over from other donors' samples. Sequencing was carried out using CD8+ T cells from PBMCs. The CDR3 loop reads CASSDGRFYSNQPQHF. The DNA sequence is TGTGCCAGCAGCGATGGACGGTTTTATAGCAATCAGCCCCAGCATTTT.